This T cell receptor (beta chain) comes out of a study of blood T cell repertoires in COVID-19. Across the study: Sources were T cells, B-cell-depleted T cells, or PBMCs; the material itself was cDNA or gDNA.

In the study's own analysis: Amplification from reference gene primers served as the basis for estimated nucleated cell counts. Method: immunoSEQ multiplex PCR; TCRdb's copy keeps in-frame clones and lacks some. The D gene and trimming were derived from the DNA, and the V and J assignments and clone size from that table. The sample gives about 110,000 clones, just over 70% of which show up once; 1.8% is in the top ten. This clone was seen just once. CDR1 is SGHAT and CDR2 is FQNNGV in the germline V gene. V was cut by 1 base and J by 5 bases, with 8 bases left in between. CDR3 size: 13 residues. Sequenced material: peripheral blood. The sequence came from a woman aged 40 to 50 with acute or convalescent COVID-19. The genes are TRBV11-2 and TRBJ2-5; D is uncertain. Written as DNA, the CDR3 is TGTGCCAGCAGCTTAGGAATGAGGGAGACCCAGTACTTC. It yields the protein CASSLGMRETQYF.